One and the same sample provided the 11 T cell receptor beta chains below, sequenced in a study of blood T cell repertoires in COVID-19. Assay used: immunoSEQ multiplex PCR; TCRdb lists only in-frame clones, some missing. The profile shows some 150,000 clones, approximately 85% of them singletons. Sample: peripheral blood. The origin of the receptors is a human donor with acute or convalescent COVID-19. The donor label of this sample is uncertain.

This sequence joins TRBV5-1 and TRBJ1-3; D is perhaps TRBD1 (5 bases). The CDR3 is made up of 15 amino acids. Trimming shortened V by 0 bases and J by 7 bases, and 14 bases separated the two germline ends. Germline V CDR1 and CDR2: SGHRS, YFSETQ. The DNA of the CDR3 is TGCGCCAGCAGCTTGGGACAGAGCATGTGGAACACCATATATTTT. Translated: CASSLGQSMWNTIYF. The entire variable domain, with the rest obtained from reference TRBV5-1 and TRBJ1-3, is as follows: KAGVTQTPRYLIKTRGQQVTLSCSPISGHRSVSWYQQTPGQGLQFLFEYFSETQRNKGNFPGRFSGRQFSNSRSEMNVSTLELGDSALYLCASSLGQSMWNTIYFGEGSWLTVV.

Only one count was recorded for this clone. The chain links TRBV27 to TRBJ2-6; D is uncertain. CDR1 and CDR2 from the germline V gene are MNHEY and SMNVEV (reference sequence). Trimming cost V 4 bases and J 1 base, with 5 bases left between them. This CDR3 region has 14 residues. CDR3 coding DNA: TGTGCCAGCAGTTCTATTTCTGGGGCCAACGTCCTGACTTTC. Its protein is CASSSISGANVLTF.

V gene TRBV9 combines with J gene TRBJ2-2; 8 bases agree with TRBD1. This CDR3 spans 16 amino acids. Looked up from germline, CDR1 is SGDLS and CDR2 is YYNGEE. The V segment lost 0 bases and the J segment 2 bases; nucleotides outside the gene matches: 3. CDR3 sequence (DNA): TGTGCCAGCAGCGTAGAACAGGGGGTCAACACCGGGGAGCTGTTTTTT. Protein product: CASSVEQGVNTGELFF.

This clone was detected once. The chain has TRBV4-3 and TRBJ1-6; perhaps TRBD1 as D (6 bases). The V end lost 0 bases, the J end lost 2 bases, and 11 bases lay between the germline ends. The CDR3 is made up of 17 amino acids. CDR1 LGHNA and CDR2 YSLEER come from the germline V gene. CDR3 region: CASSQERGGTYNSPLHF. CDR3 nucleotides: TGCGCCAGCAGCCAAGAGAGGGGGGGGACCTATAATTCACCCCTCCACTTT.

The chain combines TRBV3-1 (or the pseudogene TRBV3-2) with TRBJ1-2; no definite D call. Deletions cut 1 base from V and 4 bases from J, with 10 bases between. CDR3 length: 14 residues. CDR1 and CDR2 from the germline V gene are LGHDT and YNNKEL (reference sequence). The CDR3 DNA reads TGTGCCAGCAGCCAAGGGACTTACGTCTATGGCTACACCTTC. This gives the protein CASSQGTYVYGYTF.

The CDR3 coding sequence is TGTGCCAGCAGCCAGCACAGGGAGAGCTACGAGCAGTACTTC. This sequence encodes CASSQHRESYEQYF. V usage is TRBV4-2 and J usage is TRBJ2-7; possible D gene TRBD1, 6 bases. Per the germline V gene, CDR1 is LGHNA and CDR2 is YNFKEQ. The CDR3 runs 14 residues. Trimming stripped 3 bases from V and 3 bases from J, with 12 bases between.

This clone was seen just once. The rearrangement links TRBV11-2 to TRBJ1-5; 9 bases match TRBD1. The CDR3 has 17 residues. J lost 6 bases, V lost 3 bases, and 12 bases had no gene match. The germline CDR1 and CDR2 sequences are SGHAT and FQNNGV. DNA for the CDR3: TGTGCCAGCAGCTTCAAAAGGACAGGGGTTCACGGTCAGCCCCAGCATTTT. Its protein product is CASSFKRTGVHGQPQHF. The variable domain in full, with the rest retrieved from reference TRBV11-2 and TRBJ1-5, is EAGVAQSPRYKIIEKRQSVAFWCNPISGHATLYWYQQILGQGPKLLIQFQNNGVVDDSQLPKDRFSAERLKGVDSTLKIQPAKLEDSAVYLCASSFKRTGVHGQPQHFGDGTRLSIL.

The CDR3 loop is CASSSGQGYTEAFF. DNA for the CDR3: TGTGCCAGCAGTTCTGGACAGGGGTACACTGAAGCTTTCTTT. The chain joins TRBV28 to TRBJ1-1; 9 bases are a match to TRBD1. V gave up 4 bases and J gave up 3 bases; unmatched junction bases: 3. The CDR3 has 14 amino acids. From germline, CDR1 is MDHEN and CDR2 SYDVKM.

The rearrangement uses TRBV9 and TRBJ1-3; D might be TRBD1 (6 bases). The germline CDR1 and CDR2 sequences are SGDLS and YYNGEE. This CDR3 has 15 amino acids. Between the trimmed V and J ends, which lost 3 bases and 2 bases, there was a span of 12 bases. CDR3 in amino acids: CASSGYTGTGNTIYF. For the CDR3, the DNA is TGTGCCAGCAGCGGATATACAGGGACTGGAAACACCATATATTTT.

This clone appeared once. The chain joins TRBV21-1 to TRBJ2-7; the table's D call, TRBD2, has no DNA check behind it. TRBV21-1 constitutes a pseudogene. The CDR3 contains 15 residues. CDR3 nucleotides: TGTGCCAGCAGCAATACCCGGGAGGGACCCTACGAGCAGTACGTC. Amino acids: CASSNTREGPYEQYV.

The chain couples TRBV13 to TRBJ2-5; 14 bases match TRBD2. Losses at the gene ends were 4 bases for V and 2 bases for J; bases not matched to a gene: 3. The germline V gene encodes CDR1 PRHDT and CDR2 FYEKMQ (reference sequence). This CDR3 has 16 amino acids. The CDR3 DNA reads TGTGCCAGCAGCTGGGGACTAGCGGGAGTTCAAGAGACCCAGTACTTC. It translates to CASSWGLAGVQETQYF.